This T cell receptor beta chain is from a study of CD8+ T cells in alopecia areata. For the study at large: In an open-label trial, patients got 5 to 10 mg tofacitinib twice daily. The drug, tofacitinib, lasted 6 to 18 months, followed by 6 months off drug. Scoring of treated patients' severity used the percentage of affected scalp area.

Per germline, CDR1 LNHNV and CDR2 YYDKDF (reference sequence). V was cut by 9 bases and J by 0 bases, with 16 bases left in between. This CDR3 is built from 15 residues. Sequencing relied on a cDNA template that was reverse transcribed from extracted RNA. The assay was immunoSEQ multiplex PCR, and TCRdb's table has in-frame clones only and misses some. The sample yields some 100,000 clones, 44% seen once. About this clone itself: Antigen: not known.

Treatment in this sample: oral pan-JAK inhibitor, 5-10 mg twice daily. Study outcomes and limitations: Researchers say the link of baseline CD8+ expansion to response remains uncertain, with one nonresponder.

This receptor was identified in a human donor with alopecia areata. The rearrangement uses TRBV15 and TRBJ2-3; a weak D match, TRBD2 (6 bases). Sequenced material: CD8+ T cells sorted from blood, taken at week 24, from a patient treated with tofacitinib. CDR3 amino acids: CATQIEGLSTDTQYF. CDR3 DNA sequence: TGTGCCACTCAGATCGAGGGACTGAGCACAGATACGCAGTATTTT.